This T cell receptor beta chain was retrieved from a study of cytomegalovirus exposure and HLA in healthy donors. Measured with immunoSEQ multiplex PCR; TCRdb has only the in-frame clones, and not every one. The sample lists 250,000 to 300,000 clones, 65% to 90% seen once, with less than 1.2% in the top ten. Losses at the gene ends were 8 bases for V and 6 bases for J; bases not matched to a gene: 13. Germline V gene lookup returns CDR1 MDHEN and CDR2 SYDVKM. The CDR3 spans 17 residues. V usage is TRBV28 and J usage is TRBJ2-1; 13 nucleotides align to TRBD2. Sequences were obtained from PBMCs. This receptor was obtained from a woman aged 18-29 years in good health and CMV-seronegative. The CDR3 here is CASCGLAGENLGNEQFF. CDR3 nucleotides: TGTGCCAGCTGCGGACTAGCGGGGGAAAATCTGGGCAATGAGCAGTTCTTC. The variable domain in full, completed from reference TRBV28 and TRBJ2-1, reads DVKVTQSSRYLVKRTGEKVFLECVQDMDHENMFWYRQDPGLGLRLIYFSYDVKMKEKGDIPEGYSVSREKKERFSLILESASTNQTSMYLCASCGLAGENLGNEQFFGPGTRLTVL.